This section outlines one TCR beta chain sequence together with its context. The data stem from a study of T cell responses to AZD1222 COVID-19 vaccine. Only in-frame clones appear in the TCRdb table, and some are missing; sequencing was by immunoSEQ multiplex PCR. The sample lists 150,000 to 200,000 clones, roughly 88% occurring once. J gave up 2 bases and V 7 bases, and 12 bases lay outside the gene matches. The germline gives CDR1 SQVTM, CDR2 ANQGSEA. CDR3 size: 15 residues. The chain employs TRBV29-1 and TRBJ1-1, with 8 bases matching TRBD1. This TCR derives from an adult who received the AZD1222 COVID-19 vaccine. The sample consisted of peripheral blood, taken 28 days after the second AZD1222 dose. CDR3 sequence: CSGAGTGLFNTEAFF. DNA of the CDR3: TGCAGCGGGGCCGGGACAGGACTTTTTAACACTGAAGCTTTCTTT.